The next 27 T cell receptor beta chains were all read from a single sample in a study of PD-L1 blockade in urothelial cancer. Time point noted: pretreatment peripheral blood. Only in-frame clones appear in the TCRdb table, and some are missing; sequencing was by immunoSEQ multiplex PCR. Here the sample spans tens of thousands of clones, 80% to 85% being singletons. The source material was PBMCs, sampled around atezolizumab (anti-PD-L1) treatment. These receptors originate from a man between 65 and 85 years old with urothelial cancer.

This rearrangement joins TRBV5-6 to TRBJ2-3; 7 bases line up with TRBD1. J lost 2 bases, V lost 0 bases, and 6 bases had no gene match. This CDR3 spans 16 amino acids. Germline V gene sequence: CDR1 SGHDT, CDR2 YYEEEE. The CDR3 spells CASSLEGAGFTDTQYF. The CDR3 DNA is TGTGCCAGCAGCTTGGAGGGGGCGGGTTTCACAGATACGCAGTATTTT.

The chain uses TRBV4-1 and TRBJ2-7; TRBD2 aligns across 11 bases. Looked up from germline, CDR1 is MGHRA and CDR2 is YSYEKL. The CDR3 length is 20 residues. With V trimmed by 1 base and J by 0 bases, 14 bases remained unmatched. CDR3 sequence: CASSQVEPGLADNPSYEQYF. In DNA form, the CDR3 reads TGCGCCAGCAGCCAAGTGGAGCCGGGACTAGCGGACAACCCCTCCTACGAGCAGTACTTC.

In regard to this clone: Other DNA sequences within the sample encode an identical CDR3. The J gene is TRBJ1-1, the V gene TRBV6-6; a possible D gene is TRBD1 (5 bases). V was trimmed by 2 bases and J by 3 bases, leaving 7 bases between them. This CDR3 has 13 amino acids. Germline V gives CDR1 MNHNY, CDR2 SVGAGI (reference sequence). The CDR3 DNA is TGTGCCAGCAGTTACGGACAAGACACTGAAGCTTTCTTT. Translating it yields CASSYGQDTEAFF.

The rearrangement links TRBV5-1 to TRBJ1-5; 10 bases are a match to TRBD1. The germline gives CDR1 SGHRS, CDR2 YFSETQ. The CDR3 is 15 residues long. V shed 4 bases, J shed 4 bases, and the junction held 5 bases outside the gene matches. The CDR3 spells CASSPTGGSNQPQHF. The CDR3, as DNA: TGCGCCAGCAGCCCGACAGGGGGCTCAAATCAGCCCCAGCATTTT.

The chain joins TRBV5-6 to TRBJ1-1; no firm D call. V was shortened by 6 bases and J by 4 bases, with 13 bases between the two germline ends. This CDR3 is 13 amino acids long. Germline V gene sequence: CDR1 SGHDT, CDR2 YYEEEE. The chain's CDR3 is CASIRFSGTEAFF. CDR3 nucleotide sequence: TGTGCCAGCATCAGATTCAGCGGCACTGAAGCTTTCTTT.

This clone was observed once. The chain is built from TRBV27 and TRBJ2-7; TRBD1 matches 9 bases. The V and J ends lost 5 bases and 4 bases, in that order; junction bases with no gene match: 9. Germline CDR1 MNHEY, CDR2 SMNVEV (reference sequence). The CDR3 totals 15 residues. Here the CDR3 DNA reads TGTGCCAGCAGTCCTAGGGGACAGGGAAATTACGAGCAGTACTTC. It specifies CASSPRGQGNYEQYF.

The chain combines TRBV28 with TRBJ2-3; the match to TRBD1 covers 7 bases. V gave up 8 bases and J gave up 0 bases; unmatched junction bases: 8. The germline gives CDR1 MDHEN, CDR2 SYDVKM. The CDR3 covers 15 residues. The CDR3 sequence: CASHGTADSTDTQYF. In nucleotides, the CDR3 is TGTGCCAGCCACGGGACAGCCGATAGCACAGATACGCAGTATTTT.

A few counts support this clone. In DNA form, the CDR3 reads TGCGCCAGCAGCTGGAATCCGGGACAGGACGATAACTATGGCTACACCTTC. This translates into CASSWNPGQDDNYGYTF. The rearrangement links TRBV5-1 to TRBJ1-2; 8 nucleotides agree with TRBD1. This CDR3 has 17 residues. The trim removed 3 bases at V and 1 base at J, leaving 11 bases unmatched. Germline CDR1 reads SGHRS; CDR2 reads YFSETQ.

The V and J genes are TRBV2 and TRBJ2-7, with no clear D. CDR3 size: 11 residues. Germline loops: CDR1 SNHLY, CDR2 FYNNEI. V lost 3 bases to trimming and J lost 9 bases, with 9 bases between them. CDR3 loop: CASSDQRRQYF. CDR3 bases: TGTGCCAGCAGTGACCAGAGGAGGCAGTACTTC.

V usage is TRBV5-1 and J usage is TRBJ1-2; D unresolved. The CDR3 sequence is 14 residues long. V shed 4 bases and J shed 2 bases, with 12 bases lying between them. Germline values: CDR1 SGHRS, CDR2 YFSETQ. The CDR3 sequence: CASSLDLLNYGYTF. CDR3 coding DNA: TGCGCCAGCAGCCTTGATCTACTGAACTATGGCTACACCTTC.

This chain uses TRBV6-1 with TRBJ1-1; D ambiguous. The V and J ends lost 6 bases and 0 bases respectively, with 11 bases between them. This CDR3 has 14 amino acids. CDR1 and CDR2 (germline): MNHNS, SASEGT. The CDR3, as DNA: TGTGCCAGCAGGCCGGGTTTGGTGAACACTGAAGCTTTCTTT. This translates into CASRPGLVNTEAFF.

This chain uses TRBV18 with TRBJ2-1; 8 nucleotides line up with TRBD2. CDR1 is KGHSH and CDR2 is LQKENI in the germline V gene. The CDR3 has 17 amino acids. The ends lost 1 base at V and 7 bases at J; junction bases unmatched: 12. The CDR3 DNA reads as TGTGCCAGCTCACCACGGACAGCGGGAGAGGCAGGAAATGAGCAGTTCTTC. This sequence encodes CASSPRTAGEAGNEQFF.

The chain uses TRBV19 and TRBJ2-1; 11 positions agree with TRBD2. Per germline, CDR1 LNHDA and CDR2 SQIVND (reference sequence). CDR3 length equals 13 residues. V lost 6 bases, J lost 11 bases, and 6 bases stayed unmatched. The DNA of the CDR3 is TGTGCCAGTAGATCTGGACTAGCGGGTCAGCAGTTCTTC. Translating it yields CASRSGLAGQQFF.

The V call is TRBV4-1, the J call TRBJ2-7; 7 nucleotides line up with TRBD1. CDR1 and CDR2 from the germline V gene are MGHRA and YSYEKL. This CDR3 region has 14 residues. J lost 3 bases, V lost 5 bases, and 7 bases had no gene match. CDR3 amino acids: CASSSRTGGYEQYF. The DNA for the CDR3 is TGCGCCAGCAGCTCGAGGACAGGCGGCTACGAGCAGTACTTC.

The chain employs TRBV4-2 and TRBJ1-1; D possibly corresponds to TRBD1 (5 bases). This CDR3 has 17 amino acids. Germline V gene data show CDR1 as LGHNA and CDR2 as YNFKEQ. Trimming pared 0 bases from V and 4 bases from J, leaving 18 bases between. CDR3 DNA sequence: TGTGCCAGCAGCCAAGATTATGCGGGGGGGGGTAGCACTGAAGCTTTCTTT. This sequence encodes CASSQDYAGGGSTEAFF.

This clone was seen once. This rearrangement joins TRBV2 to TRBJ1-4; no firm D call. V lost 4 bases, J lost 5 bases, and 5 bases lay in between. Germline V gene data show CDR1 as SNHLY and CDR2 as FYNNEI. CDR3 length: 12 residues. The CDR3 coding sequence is TGTGCCAGCAGTGTGAGAAATGAAAAACTGTTTTTT. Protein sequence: CASSVRNEKLFF.

This CDR3 is CASSSRQGGAFF. In DNA, the CDR3 is TGTGCCAGCAGCTCGAGGCAGGGTGGAGCTTTCTTT. V and J are TRBV13 and TRBJ1-1, with D possibly being TRBD1 (5 bases). CDR3 length equals 12 residues. The germline V gene encodes CDR1 PRHDT and CDR2 FYEKMQ (reference sequence). The V end was cut by 4 bases, the J end by 10 bases, with 13 bases between.

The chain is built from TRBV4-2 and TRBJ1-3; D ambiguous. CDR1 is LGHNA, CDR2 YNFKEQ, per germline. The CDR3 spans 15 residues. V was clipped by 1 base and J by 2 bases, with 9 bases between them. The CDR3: CASSQVTGAGNTIYF. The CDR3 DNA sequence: TGTGCCAGCAGCCAAGTTACGGGAGCTGGAAACACCATATATTTT.

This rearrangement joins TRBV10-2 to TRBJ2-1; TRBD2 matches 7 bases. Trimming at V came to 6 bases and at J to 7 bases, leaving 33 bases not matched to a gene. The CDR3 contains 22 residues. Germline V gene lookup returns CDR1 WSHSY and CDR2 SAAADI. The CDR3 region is CASSRPTESGKAKQGEENEQFF. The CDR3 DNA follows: TGCGCCAGCAGCCGCCCCACCGAAAGCGGGAAGGCCAAGCAAGGGGAGGAGAATGAGCAGTTCTTC.

Here the CDR3 DNA reads TGTGCCAGCAGCCGTAGCAGGGTAACAAGCTCCTACAATGAGCAGTTCTTC. The encoded protein is CASSRSRVTSSYNEQFF. This chain links TRBV7-9 with TRBJ2-1, with D possibly being TRBD1 (5 bases). Germline V gene data show CDR1 as SEHNR and CDR2 as FQNEAQ (reference sequence). Between the trimmed V and J ends, which lost 5 bases and 0 bases, there was a span of 17 bases. The CDR3 totals 17 residues.

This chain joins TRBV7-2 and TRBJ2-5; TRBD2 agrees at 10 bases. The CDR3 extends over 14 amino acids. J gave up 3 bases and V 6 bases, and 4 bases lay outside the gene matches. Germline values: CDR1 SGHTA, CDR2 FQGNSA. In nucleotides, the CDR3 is TGTGCCAGCAGTCTAAGCGGGAGGGAAGAGACCCAGTACTTC. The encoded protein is CASSLSGREETQYF.

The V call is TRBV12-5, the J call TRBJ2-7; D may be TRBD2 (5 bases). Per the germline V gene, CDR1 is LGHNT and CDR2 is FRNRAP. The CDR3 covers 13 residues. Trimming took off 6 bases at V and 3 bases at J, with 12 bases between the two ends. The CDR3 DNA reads TGTGCTAGTGGAGGCACTCGGGACTACGAGCAGTACTTC. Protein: CASGGTRDYEQYF.

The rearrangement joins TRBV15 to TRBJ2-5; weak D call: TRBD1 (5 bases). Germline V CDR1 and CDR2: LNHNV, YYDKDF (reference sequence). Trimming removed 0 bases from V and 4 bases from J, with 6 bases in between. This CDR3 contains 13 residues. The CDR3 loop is CATSRDRVETQYF. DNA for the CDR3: TGTGCCACCAGCAGAGACAGGGTAGAGACCCAGTACTTC.

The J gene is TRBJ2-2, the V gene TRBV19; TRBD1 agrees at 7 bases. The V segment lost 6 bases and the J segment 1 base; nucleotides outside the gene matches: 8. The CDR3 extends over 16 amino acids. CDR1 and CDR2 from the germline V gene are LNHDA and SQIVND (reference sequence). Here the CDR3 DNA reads TGTGCCAGTAGGGCGGAGGCAGGGGGGAACACCGGGGAGCTGTTTTTT. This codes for CASRAEAGGNTGELFF. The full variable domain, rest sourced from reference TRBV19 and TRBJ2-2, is DGGITQSPKYLFRKEGQNVTLSCEQNLNHDAMYWYRQDPGQGLRLIYYSQIVNDFQKGDIAEGYSVSREKKESFPLTVTSAQKNPTAFYLCASRAEAGGNTGELFFGEGSRLTVL.

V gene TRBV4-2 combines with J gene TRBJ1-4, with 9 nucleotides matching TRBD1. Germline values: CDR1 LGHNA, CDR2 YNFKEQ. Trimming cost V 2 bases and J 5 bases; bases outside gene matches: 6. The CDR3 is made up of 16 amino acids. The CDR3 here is CASSQPGDRVNEKLFF. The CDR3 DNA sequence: TGTGCCAGCAGCCAACCTGGGGACAGGGTGAATGAAAAACTGTTTTTT.

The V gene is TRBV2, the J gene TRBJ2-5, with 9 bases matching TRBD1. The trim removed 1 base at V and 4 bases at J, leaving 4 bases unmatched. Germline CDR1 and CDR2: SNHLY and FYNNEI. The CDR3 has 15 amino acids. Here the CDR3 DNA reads TGTGCCAGCAGTGAAGACAGGGGGCGCGGAGAGACCCAGTACTTC. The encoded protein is CASSEDRGRGETQYF.

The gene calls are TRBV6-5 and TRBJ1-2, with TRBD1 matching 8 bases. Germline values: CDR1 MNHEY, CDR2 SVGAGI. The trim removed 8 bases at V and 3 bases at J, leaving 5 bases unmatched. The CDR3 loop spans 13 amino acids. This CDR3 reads CASAQGADYGYTF. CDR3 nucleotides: TGTGCCAGCGCCCAGGGGGCGGACTATGGCTACACCTTC.